A selection of T cell receptor beta chains follows, all from one sample in a study of blood T cell repertoires in COVID-19. Assay used: immunoSEQ multiplex PCR; TCRdb lists only in-frame clones, some missing. The top ten clones hold about 9.4% of a sample with fewer than 400,000 clones, more than 75% of them seen once. The sequenced sample was PBMCs or T cells enriched from blood (not recorded which). These receptors came from a woman between 50 and 59 years old who had recovered from COVID-19. CDR3s include the opening cysteine and the closing phenylalanine or tryptophan. The D gene is left open where the match is weak. Not every row has a clone size; where given, it reads once, few, many or a size class.

TRBD2,TRBJ2-1,TRBV7-9,NA,CASNRGLENNEQFF,TGTGCCAGCAACCGAGGACTAGAAAACAATGAGCAGTTCTTC
NA,TRBJ1-4,TRBV7-2,NA,CASRIQGWEGEKLFF,TGTGCCAGCAGGATACAGGGTTGGGAAGGTGAAAAACTGTTTTTT
NA,TRBJ1-2,TRBV6-5,NA,CASSYRSLTGGGYTF,TGTGCCAGCAGTTACCGGAGTTTAACCGGGGGTGGCTACACCTTC
NA,TRBJ1-2,TRBV5-1,once,CASSLTKAATANYGYTF,TGCGCCAGCAGCTTGACAAAAGCAGCGACAGCTAACTATGGCTACACCTTC
NA,TRBJ2-7,TRBV6-2/TRBV6-3,NA,CASSYFASREQYF,TGTGCCAGCAGTTATTTTGCCTCCAGGGAGCAGTACTTC
NA,TRBJ2-1,TRBV11-3,NA,CASSLGGSSYNEQFF,TGTGCCAGCAGCTTGGGGGGTTCCTCCTACAATGAGCAGTTCTTC
NA,TRBJ1-2,TRBV30,few,CAWSVLGDGYTF,TGTGCCTGGAGTGTACTCGGGGATGGCTACACCTTC
TRBD1,TRBJ1-3,TRBV19,NA,CASGTRDRGNTIYF,TGTGCCAGTGGAACCCGGGACAGGGGAAACACCATATATTTT
TRBD2,TRBJ2-1,TRBV6-5,NA,CASSWGLARYEQFF,TGTGCCAGCAGTTGGGGACTAGCTCGGTATGAGCAGTTCTTC
TRBD1,TRBJ2-7,TRBV7-2,NA,CASSWDSLSYEQYF,TGTGCCAGCAGCTGGGACAGCCTCTCCTACGAGCAGTACTTC
NA,TRBJ2-3,TRBV7-9,NA,CASSPLPQGLGTDTQYF,TGTGCCAGCAGCCCCCTTCCCCAGGGTCTAGGCACAGATACGCAGTATTTT
NA,TRBJ2-1,TRBV18,NA,CASSPTTLRDSRNEQFF,TGTGCCAGCTCACCCACTACTCTCCGGGACTCCAGGAATGAGCAGTTCTTC
TRBD2,TRBJ2-7,TRBV2,once,CASSEGRGAEQYF,TGTGCCAGCAGTGAAGGGCGGGGGGCGGAGCAGTACTTC
NA,TRBJ1-1,TRBV7-8,once,CASSHDRNTEAFF,TGTGCCAGCAGTCATGACAGGAACACTGAAGCTTTCTTT
TRBD1,TRBJ2-2,TRBV15,NA,CATSRGGQGMISSRELFF,TGTGCCACCAGCAGAGGCGGACAGGGGATGATATCATCCAGGGAGCTGTTTTTT
TRBD2,TRBJ2-3,TRBV4-3,NA,CASSQDDRTSGVRDTQYF,TGCGCCAGCAGCCAGGATGACCGGACTAGCGGGGTTCGGGATACGCAGTATTTT
TRBD1,TRBJ1-1,TRBV18,few,CASSLGTGRNTEAFF,TGTGCCAGCTCACTAGGGACAGGGAGGAACACTGAAGCTTTCTTT
TRBD1,TRBJ1-3,TRBV9,NA,CASSPQGDKNTIYF,TGTGCCAGCAGCCCCCAGGGGGATAAAAACACCATATATTTT
TRBD2,TRBJ2-5,TRBV19,NA,CASSYGGADGETQYF,TGTGCCAGTAGTTACGGGGGGGCCGACGGAGAGACCCAGTACTTC
NA,TRBJ1-2,TRBV7-8,NA,CASSLASQVYGYTF,TGTGCCAGCAGCTTAGCGAGCCAAGTCTATGGCTACACCTTC
TRBD2,TRBJ2-1,TRBV29-1,NA,CSGSHRGGNEQFF,TGCAGCGGATCCCACCGGGGGGGCAATGAGCAGTTCTTC
NA,TRBJ2-2,TRBV7-8,NA,CASSLALGQGSGELFF,TGTGCCAGCAGCTTAGCCCTGGGGCAGGGCTCGGGGGAGCTGTTTTTT
NA,TRBJ1-5,TRBV19,NA,CASSIGPGVGQPQHF,TGTGCCAGTAGTATAGGGCCAGGGGTCGGACAGCCCCAGCATTTT
TRBD1,TRBJ1-2,TRBV4-1,NA,CASSHRTGSNYGYTF,TGCGCCAGCAGCCACAGGACAGGCTCTAACTATGGCTACACCTTC
TRBD1,TRBJ1-5,TRBV6-2/TRBV6-3,NA,CASSQRPGTGDQPQHF,TGTGCCAGCAGCCAACGACCCGGGACAGGGGATCAGCCCCAGCATTTT
TRBD2,TRBJ2-1,TRBV5-1,once,CASSLGPGLAGSGEQFF,TGCGCCAGCAGCTTAGGACCGGGACTAGCGGGGAGTGGTGAGCAGTTCTTC
NA,TRBJ1-2,TRBV12-3/TRBV12-4,NA,CASSTAATYGYTF,TGTGCCAGCAGCACAGCGGCAACGTATGGCTACACCTTC
NA,TRBJ2-1,TRBV18,NA,CASSPDRTNEQFF,TGTGCCAGCTCACCCGATAGGACAAATGAGCAGTTCTTC
NA,TRBJ1-1,TRBV28,NA,CASSLGQPTEAFF,TGTGCCAGCAGTCTGGGACAACCCACTGAAGCTTTCTTT
NA,TRBJ2-7,TRBV11-1,few,CASSSLKRRGHEQYF,TGTGCCAGCAGCTCTCTCAAGCGCAGGGGCCACGAGCAGTACTTC
TRBD2,TRBJ2-1,TRBV7-2,NA,CASSLAELAGANEQFF,TGTGCCAGCAGCTTAGCAGAGCTAGCGGGGGCCAATGAGCAGTTCTTC
NA,TRBJ1-1,TRBV6-1,few,CASSEVDTEAFF,TGTGCCAGCAGTGAGGTAGACACTGAAGCTTTCTTT
NA,TRBJ1-4,TRBV4-1,NA,CASSQRGQGFREKLFF,TGCGCCAGCAGCCAAAGGGGTCAGGGATTTCGGGAAAAACTGTTTTTT
NA,TRBJ1-5,TRBV19,NA,CASDSGGNGHF,TGTGCCAGCGACAGTGGGGGCAACGGGCATTTT
NA,TRBJ1-4,TRBV2,NA,CASTALGGANEKLFF,TGTGCCAGCACAGCCCTCGGGGGAGCTAATGAAAAACTGTTTTTT
NA,TRBJ2-7,TRBV6-5,NA,CASSYQGNHEQYF,TGTGCCAGCAGTTATCAGGGAAACCACGAGCAGTACTTC
NA,TRBJ2-7,TRBV13,once,CASSFRSSYEQYF,TGTGCCAGCAGCTTCCGGAGCTCCTACGAGCAGTACTTC
TRBD1,TRBJ2-7,TRBV7-2,few,CASSLVPGQAYEQYF,TGTGCCAGCAGCTTAGTTCCGGGACAGGCCTACGAGCAGTACTTC
TRBD1,TRBJ1-6,TRBV3-1/TRBV3-2,NA,CASSAGTGYNSPLHF,TGTGCCAGCAGCGCCGGGACAGGTTATAATTCACCCCTCCACTTT
TRBD1,TRBJ1-5,TRBV9,NA,CASSPGGNSNQPQHF,TGTGCCAGCAGCCCAGGGGGAAATAGCAATCAGCCCCAGCATTTT
TRBD1,TRBJ2-7,TRBV30,NA,CAWSPGTGRSGEQYF,TGTGCCTGGAGTCCCGGGACAGGTAGATCTGGCGAGCAGTACTTC